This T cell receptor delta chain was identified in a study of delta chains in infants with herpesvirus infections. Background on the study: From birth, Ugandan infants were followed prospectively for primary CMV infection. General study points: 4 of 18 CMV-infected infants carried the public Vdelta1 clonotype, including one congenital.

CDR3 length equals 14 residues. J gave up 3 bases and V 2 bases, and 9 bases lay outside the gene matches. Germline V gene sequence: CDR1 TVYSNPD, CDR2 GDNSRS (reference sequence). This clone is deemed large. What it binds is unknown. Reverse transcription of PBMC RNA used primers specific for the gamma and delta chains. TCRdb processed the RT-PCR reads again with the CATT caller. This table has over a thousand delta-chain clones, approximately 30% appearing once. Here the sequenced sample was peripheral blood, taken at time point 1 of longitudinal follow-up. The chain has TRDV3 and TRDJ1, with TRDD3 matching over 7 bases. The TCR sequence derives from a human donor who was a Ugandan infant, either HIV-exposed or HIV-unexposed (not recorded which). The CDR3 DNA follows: TGTGCCTTTGGTGTAGACTGGGGATCCGATAAACTCATCTTT. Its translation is CAFGVDWGSDKLIF. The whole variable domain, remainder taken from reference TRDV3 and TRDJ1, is CDKVTQSSPDQTVASGSEVVLLCTYDTVYSNPDLFWYRIRPDYSFQFVFYGDNSRSEGADFTQGRFSVKHILTQKAFHLVISPVRTEDSATYYCAFGVDWGSDKLIFGKGTRVTVEP.